This paragraph reports one T cell receptor (beta chain). Its antigen is undetermined. The sample holds other DNA sequences that translate to the same CDR3. The sample comes from a study of shared clonotypes between healthy human individuals. Background on the study: A donor's plate count was three for CD4 naive and three for CD4 memory; CD8 naive had two and CD8 memory one. The study, taken as a whole, reports: Shared clonotypes across all four donors exceeded non-shared ones in generation probability.

The table came from immunoSEQ multiplex PCR; TCRdb's copy has only in-frame clones and leaves some out. The data contain about 2 million clones, 85% to 95% of them singletons. CD8 cells classed as naive were CD45RO-negative and positively selected for CCR7, excluding terminally differentiated effector memory CD45RA+ cells. The sequence was collected from a man aged 18 to 30 in good health. Source material: naive CD8+ T cells sorted from blood.

The CDR3 DNA sequence: TGTGCCAGCAGCCCGGGACAGGGAATGAACACTGAAGCTTTCTTT. Translation: CASSPGQGMNTEAFF. This chain links TRBV7-9 with TRBJ1-1; 9 positions match TRBD1. This CDR3 spans 15 amino acids. Looked up from germline, CDR1 is SEHNR and CDR2 is FQNEAQ (reference sequence). With 5 bases clipped from V and 0 bases from J, the junction kept 4 bases outside the gene matches.